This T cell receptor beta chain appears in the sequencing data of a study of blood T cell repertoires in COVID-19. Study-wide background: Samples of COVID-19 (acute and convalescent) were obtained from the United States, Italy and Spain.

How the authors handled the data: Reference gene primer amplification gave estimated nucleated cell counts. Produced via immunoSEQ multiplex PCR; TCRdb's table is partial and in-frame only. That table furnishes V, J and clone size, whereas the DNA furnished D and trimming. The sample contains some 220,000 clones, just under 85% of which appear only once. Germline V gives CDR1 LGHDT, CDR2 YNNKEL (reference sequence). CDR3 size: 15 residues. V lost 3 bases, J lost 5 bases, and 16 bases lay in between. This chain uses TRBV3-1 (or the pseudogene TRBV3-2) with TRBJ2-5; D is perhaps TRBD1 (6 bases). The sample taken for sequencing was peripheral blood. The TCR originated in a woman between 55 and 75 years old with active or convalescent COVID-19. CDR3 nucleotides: TGTGCCAGCAGCCACCCACAGGGTGCCTTTGAGACCCAGTACTTC. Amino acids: CASSHPQGAFETQYF.